This TCR beta chain was identified in a study of technical replicates of blood from several donors. Only in-frame clones appear in the TCRdb table, and some are missing; sequencing was by immunoSEQ multiplex PCR. This sample yields some 56,000 clones, of which roughly 96% are seen a single time; about 3.2% belongs to the top ten. Germline CDR1 GTSNPN, CDR2 SVGIG (reference sequence). The CDR3 runs 14 residues. V was clipped by 1 base and J by 1 base; unmatched bases: 1. This clone has just a few counts. The material sequenced was PBMCs. The chain combines TRBV30 with TRBJ1-5; 7 bases map to TRBD1. The clonotype was recovered from a human donor in good health. Some clones in this sample may be carry-over from other donors' samples. The CDR3 bases are TGTGCCTGGAGTGGCAGGGGGAGCAATCAGCCCCAGCATTTT. Encoded protein: CAWSGRGSNQPQHF.